This T cell receptor beta chain was recovered during a study of identical twins. The CDR3 is made up of 8 amino acids. A universal primer binding site was introduced by template switching. The final cDNA contained unique molecular identifiers. MiXCR, run by TCRdb on the 5' RACE reads, gives a single entry per CDR3 protein. The sample includes approximately 700,000 distinct CDR3 sequences, roughly 18% of them seen just once. Another study also made use of these data, one on T cells expressing NK-cell markers. In that study: Sorted T-cell subsets CD3+CD56+NKG2C+, CD3+CD56+NKG2C- and CD3+CD56-NKG2C+ were TCR beta-sequenced.

This TCR was sampled from a woman aged 18-30 years in good health. This chain links TRBV21-1 with TRBJ2-1; the table's D call, TRBD2, has no DNA check behind it. TRBV21-1 has pseudogene status. The source material was PBMCs. CDR3 in amino acids: CAPPRQFF. The CDR3 DNA follows: TGTGCCCCCCCCCGCCAGTTCTTC.